Shown below are 27 T cell receptor beta chains from a single sample sequenced in a study of cytomegalovirus exposure and HLA in healthy donors. PCR used 60 Vbeta primers and 13 Jbeta primers. Data came from immunoSEQ multiplex PCR; TCRdb stores just in-frame clones and leaves some out. The data show about 63,000 clones, over 75% seen once. Sample: PBMCs. These receptors all come from a woman between 25 and 40 years old in good health and CMV-seropositive.

The chain couples TRBV6-1 to TRBJ2-5, with TRBD1 matching over 7 bases. The J call may be wrong; the DNA end is better matched by TRBJ2-7. The CDR3 loop spans 11 amino acids. Looked up from germline, CDR1 is MNHNS and CDR2 is SASEGT. CDR3: CASGQAYEQYF. In nucleotides, the CDR3 is TGTGCCAGCGGACAGGCCTACGAGCAGTACTTC.

This clone has just a few counts. The chain couples TRBV5-6 to TRBJ2-7; no clear D. Trimming removed 1 base at V and 3 bases at J, with 2 bases between. Germline values: CDR1 SGHDT, CDR2 YYEEEE. This CDR3 contains 11 residues. CDR3 protein: CASSLRYEQYF. The CDR3 nucleotides read TGTGCCAGCAGCTTGCGCTACGAGCAGTACTTC.

The rearrangement joins TRBV5-1 to TRBJ2-1; TRBD2 agrees at 12 bases. This CDR3 region has 13 residues. CDR1 is SGHRS, CDR2 YFSETQ, per germline. V lost 8 bases and J lost 5; bases outside the gene matches: 2. The CDR3 sequence: CASRLAGDNEQFF. The CDR3 nucleotides are TGCGCCAGTCGACTAGCGGGAGACAATGAGCAGTTCTTC.

The chain carries TRBV27 and TRBJ1-1; 8 nucleotides match TRBD1. The CDR3 has 14 residues. V shed 8 bases, J shed 4 bases, and the junction held 9 bases outside the gene matches. Germline assignment: CDR1 MNHEY and CDR2 SMNVEV (reference sequence). The chain's CDR3 is CASSLSGGLTEAFF. In DNA form, the CDR3 reads TGTGCCAGCTCCCTTTCAGGGGGCCTCACTGAAGCTTTCTTT.

The DNA of the CDR3 is TGTGCCAGCAGTGCAAGGACAGGACTAAATGAGCAGTTCTTC. It translates to CASSARTGLNEQFF. The rearrangement joins TRBV6-6 to TRBJ2-1, with D perhaps matching TRBD1 (7 bases). V dropped 5 bases and J dropped 7 bases, with 15 bases sitting between them. The CDR3 sequence is 14 residues long. Per the germline V gene, CDR1 is MNHNY and CDR2 is SVGAGI (reference sequence).

The chain is built from TRBV7-2 and TRBJ1-2; 8 bases match TRBD1. The J segment lost 6 bases and the V segment lost 5 bases, leaving 11 bases of the junction unmatched. This CDR3 spans 15 amino acids. The germline CDR1 and CDR2 sequences are SGHTA and FQGNSA. The CDR3 DNA sequence: TGTGCCAGCAGCCCGCACAGGGGGATAAATGATGGCTACACCTTC. It specifies CASSPHRGINDGYTF.

The chain couples TRBV5-5 to TRBJ2-7; D may be TRBD2 (5 bases). Germline assignment: CDR1 SGHKS and CDR2 YYEKEE (reference sequence). CDR3 size: 13 residues. Trimming removed 8 bases at V and 3 bases at J, with 15 bases between. Here the CDR3 reads CASNDGIIYEQYF. The DNA of the CDR3 is TGTGCCAGTAATGACGGGATAATCTACGAGCAGTACTTC.

To note about this clone: This same CDR3 is encoded by further DNA sequences in the sample. The chain couples TRBV5-1 to TRBJ1-6; 9 nucleotides line up with TRBD1. Germline loops: CDR1 SGHRS, CDR2 YFSETQ. V gave up 3 bases and J gave up 9 bases; unmatched junction bases: 4. This CDR3 region has 14 residues. The CDR3 nucleotides read TGCGCCAGCAGCTCGGGACAGGGCGGTTCACCCCTCCACTTT. Its protein is CASSSGQGGSPLHF.

CDR3 residues: CASSLERARDTEAFF. DNA of the CDR3: TGTGCCAGCAGCTTAGAGAGGGCTAGGGACACTGAAGCTTTCTTT. The genes are TRBV7-8 and TRBJ1-1, with unresolved D. Trimming stripped 1 base from V and 3 bases from J, with 12 bases between. The CDR3 consists of 15 residues. Germline V gene sequence: CDR1 SGHVS, CDR2 FQNEAQ. Complete variable domain (other parts from reference TRBV7-8 and TRBJ1-1): GAGVSQSPRYKVAKRGQDVALRCDPISGHVSLFWYQQALGQGPEFLTYFQNEAQLDKSGLPSDRFFAERPEGSVSTLKIQRTQQEDSAVYLCASSLERARDTEAFFGQGTRLTVV.

The V and J genes are TRBV19 and TRBJ2-1; tentatively, D is TRBD2 (5 bases). Germline assignment: CDR1 LNHDA and CDR2 SQIVND (reference sequence). V was trimmed by 1 base and J by 5 bases, leaving 12 bases between them. The length of the CDR3 is 15 residues. The DNA for the CDR3 is TGTGCCAGTAGTATAGGATTGGCGGGCCACAATGAGCAGTTCTTC. This gives the protein CASSIGLAGHNEQFF.

The J gene is TRBJ1-2, the V gene TRBV9; 11 nucleotides match TRBD1. V lost 2 bases and J lost 5; bases outside the gene matches: 8. The germline V gene encodes CDR1 SGDLS and CDR2 YYNGEE. The CDR3 length is 16 residues. The CDR3 protein is CASSVVPGQGGYGYTF. The CDR3 DNA reads TGTGCCAGCAGCGTGGTGCCGGGACAGGGGGGTTATGGCTACACCTTC.

The chain combines TRBV7-9 with TRBJ1-1; D possibly corresponds to TRBD1 (5 bases). Germline V lookup: CDR1 SEHNR, CDR2 FQNEAQ (reference sequence). With 5 bases removed from V and 4 bases from J, the gap between germline ends came to 17 bases. This CDR3 spans 15 amino acids. The CDR3 region is CASSLSGATGTEAFF. CDR3 DNA sequence: TGTGCCAGCAGCCTTAGCGGGGCAACGGGCACTGAAGCTTTCTTT.

The chain is built from TRBV6-1 and TRBJ1-1; D is unclear. This CDR3 is built from 15 residues. V was trimmed by 2 bases and J by 3 bases, leaving 13 bases between them. The germline V gene encodes CDR1 MNHNS and CDR2 SASEGT. CDR3 nucleotides: TGTGCCAGCAGTGAAATCATAGGGAGACACACTGAAGCTTTCTTT. This gives the protein CASSEIIGRHTEAFF.

The gene calls are TRBV30 and TRBJ2-5; TRBD2 aligns across 12 bases. V trimming: 4 bases; J trimming: 4 bases; junction bases outside the gene matches: 10. Germline assignment: CDR1 GTSNPN and CDR2 SVGIG (reference sequence). This CDR3 is 16 amino acids long. DNA for the CDR3: TGTGCCTGGATTGGCCCTGGACTAGCGGGAACAGAGACCCAGTACTTC. The encoded protein is CAWIGPGLAGTETQYF.

The J gene is TRBJ2-7, the V gene TRBV18; TRBD1 matches at 9 bases. The CDR3 loop spans 17 amino acids. Germline CDR1 reads KGHSH; CDR2 reads LQKENI. V gave up 3 bases and J gave up 2 bases; unmatched junction bases: 11. CDR3 coding DNA: TGTGCCAGCTCACCCGGGGACAGGGATCGGGTTACCTACGAGCAGTACTTC. Translating it yields CASSPGDRDRVTYEQYF.

The chain employs TRBV6-5 and TRBJ1-1; 7 bases line up with TRBD1. Germline V lookup: CDR1 MNHEY, CDR2 SVGAGI. CDR3 length equals 14 residues. The V segment lost 0 bases and the J segment 5 bases; nucleotides outside the gene matches: 3. The CDR3 region has the DNA TGTGCCAGCAGTTACTCGACAGGGCCGACTGAAGCTTTCTTT. Protein sequence: CASSYSTGPTEAFF.

The V and J genes are TRBV5-1 and TRBJ2-7; possible D gene TRBD2, 6 bases. With 3 bases removed from V and 9 bases from J, the gap between germline ends came to 16 bases. Germline V gives CDR1 SGHRS, CDR2 YFSETQ. The CDR3 has 13 amino acids. The CDR3 DNA is TGCGCCAGCAGCTCTGAGCCGCCGCGGGGGCAGTACTTC. Translation: CASSSEPPRGQYF.

V usage is TRBV7-6 and J usage is TRBJ2-4; perhaps TRBD1 as D (6 bases). Trimming shortened V by 6 bases and J by 8 bases, and 14 bases separated the two germline ends. Germline-derived CDR1 and CDR2 are SGHVS and FNYEAQ. The CDR3 is made up of 13 amino acids. This CDR3 is CASSRTYRDIQYF. The CDR3 nucleotides read TGTGCCAGCAGTAGGACCTACAGGGACATTCAGTACTTC.

The V call is TRBV6-4, the J call TRBJ2-3, with 11 positions matching TRBD2. V lost 8 bases to trimming and J lost 4 bases; unmatched junction nucleotides: 5. Germline V gives CDR1 MRHNA, CDR2 SNTAGT. The CDR3 loop spans 14 amino acids. As DNA, the CDR3 is TGTGCCAGCGCCGGGACTAGCGGATCAGATACGCAGTATTTT. It yields the protein CASAGTSGSDTQYF.

The chain links TRBV5-1 to TRBJ2-5; a possible D gene is TRBD2 (6 bases). The CDR3 loop spans 14 amino acids. Trimming removed 3 bases at V and 7 bases at J, with 16 bases between. Germline loops: CDR1 SGHRS, CDR2 YFSETQ. The CDR3 reads CASSYYRDSGTQYF. DNA for the CDR3: TGCGCCAGCAGCTACTACCGGGACTCGGGGACCCAGTACTTC.

This chain connects TRBV5-4 to TRBJ1-1; tentative D call: TRBD1 (5 bases). V lost 4 bases to trimming and J lost 8 bases, with 27 bases between them. This CDR3 has 17 amino acids. Germline V lookup: CDR1 SGHNT, CDR2 YYREEE (reference sequence). CDR3 protein: CASSRLPPGRGGPEAFF. CDR3 bases: TGTGCCAGCAGCCGGCTACCACCCGGTCGGGGGGGACCGGAAGCTTTCTTT.

This clone has a handful of counts. This rearrangement joins TRBV28 to TRBJ1-1; 7 bases map to TRBD1. The V and J ends lost 4 bases and 3 bases, in that order; junction bases with no gene match: 20. In germline, CDR1 is MDHEN, CDR2 SYDVKM. The CDR3 sequence is 19 residues long. In DNA form, the CDR3 reads TGTGCCAGCAGTTCCTGGCATGACAGGGCTAGACCTTCGGACACTGAAGCTTTCTTT. Translating gives CASSSWHDRARPSDTEAFF.

The genes are TRBV5-4 and TRBJ2-1; 8 bases fit TRBD2. V lost 0 bases to trimming and J lost 6 bases; unmatched junction nucleotides: 11. CDR3 length: 17 amino acids. Looked up from germline, CDR1 is SGHNT and CDR2 is YYREEE (reference sequence). DNA of the CDR3: TGTGCCAGCAGCTTGGCTTCGAGCGGGAGAGGTCTCAATGAGCAGTTCTTC. Protein product: CASSLASSGRGLNEQFF.

A note on this clone: The junction does not match germline at one end; this may be a read error. The rearrangement joins TRBV5-4 to TRBJ2-3, with 8 bases identical to TRBD2. The CDR3 is 17 amino acids. The germline V gene has CDR1 SGHNT and CDR2 YYREEE (reference sequence). Here the CDR3 reads CASSLSVGRAFTDMQYF. The CDR3 DNA follows: TGTGCCAGCAGCTTGTCTGTCGGGAGGGCTTTCACAGATATGCAGTATTTT.

This chain links TRBV4-1 with TRBJ2-5; the D gene is possibly TRBD2 (5 bases). The CDR3 consists of 15 residues. Germline V gives CDR1 MGHRA, CDR2 YSYEKL. V gave up 1 base and J gave up 5 bases, with 14 bases separating them. CDR3 amino acids: CASSQGRREGETQYF. CDR3 sequence (DNA): TGCGCCAGCAGCCAAGGCCGCCGGGAAGGGGAGACCCAGTACTTC.

In its sample, this clone was seen a few times. The chain uses TRBV5-1 and TRBJ1-1; 9 bases are a match to TRBD1. The CDR3 length is 18 residues. The J segment lost 1 base and the V segment lost 0 bases, leaving 10 bases of the junction unmatched. The germline V gene has CDR1 SGHRS and CDR2 YFSETQ. The DNA of the CDR3 is TGCGCCAGCAGCTTGGCCCCCGGGACAGGGTTGGAGAACACTGAAGCTTTCTTT. Its translation: CASSLAPGTGLENTEAFF.

V and J are TRBV19 and TRBJ1-2; 8 nucleotides match TRBD1. V gave up 4 bases and J gave up 0 bases; unmatched junction bases: 10. CDR1 is LNHDA, CDR2 SQIVND, per germline (reference sequence). The CDR3 covers 17 residues. CDR3 DNA sequence: TGTGCCAGTAGTACCGTTGACAGGGGAAAAGCTAACTATGGCTACACCTTC. This encodes CASSTVDRGKANYGYTF.